The rows below give T cell receptor beta chains drawn from one sample of a study of cytomegalovirus exposure and HLA in healthy donors. Libraries were prepared by immunoSEQ multiplex PCR; TCRdb keeps only in-frame clonotypes and omits some of them. This table has approximately 300,000 clones, 80% to 90% appearing once. The sequenced sample consisted of PBMCs. All receptors derive from a woman aged 40 to 49 in good health and CMV-seropositive. The CDR3 runs from the conserved cysteine through the conserved F or W. D genes are given only for firm matches. Expanded clones get a size class; other rows say once, few or many, or leave the size out.

V	size	length	D	J	CDR3	DNA
TRBV27	-	16	-	TRBJ1-3	CASSRGFAASGNTIYF	TGTGCCAGCAGTCGGGGATTTGCGGCCTCTGGAAACACCATATATTTT
TRBV30	-	14	-	TRBJ2-5	CAWSVRGIRETQYF	TGTGCCTGGAGTGTAAGGGGGATCCGGGAGACCCAGTACTTC
TRBV10-3	-	13	TRBD1	TRBJ2-7	CAIRGTGVDEQYF	TGTGCCATCAGGGGGACAGGGGTCGACGAGCAGTACTTC
TRBV6-7	once	14	TRBD1	TRBJ2-7	CASSYDRDPCEQYF	TGTGCCAGCAGTTACGACAGGGACCCCTGTGAGCAGTACTTC
TRBV2	once	14	-	TRBJ1-1	CASSVGDSNTEAFF	TGTGCCAGCAGTGTGGGGGACTCGAACACTGAAGCTTTCTTT
TRBV4-2	-	16	-	TRBJ2-6	CASSQVVVSGANVLTF	TGTGCCAGCAGCCAAGTGGTAGTCTCTGGGGCCAACGTCCTGACTTTC
TRBV4-1	few	18	TRBD1	TRBJ2-6	CASSQEGQGAVGANVLTF	TGCGCCAGCAGCCAGGAGGGACAGGGGGCTGTTGGGGCCAACGTCCTGACTTTC
TRBV28	-	15	-	TRBJ2-3	CASSLPSLRADTQYF	TGTGCCAGCAGTTTACCATCTCTGAGGGCAGATACGCAGTATTTT
TRBV28	-	17	TRBD1	TRBJ2-7	CASSFMGGQGPPYEQYF	TGTGCCAGCAGTTTCATGGGTGGACAGGGGCCCCCCTACGAGCAGTACTTC
TRBV19	-	15	TRBD2	TRBJ2-7	CASSIGSQGGVEQYF	TGTGCCAGTAGTATAGGTTCCCAGGGAGGGGTCGAGCAGTACTTC
TRBV11-2	-	13	-	TRBJ2-3	CASSLGATDTQYF	TGTGCCAGCAGCTTAGGCGCCACAGATACGCAGTATTTT
TRBV4-2	-	17	-	TRBJ2-5	CASSQERPGGRGETQYF	TGTGCCAGCAGCCAAGAGAGACCAGGAGGGCGAGGAGAGACCCAGTACTTC
TRBV7-2	-	16	TRBD2	TRBJ2-7	CASSLARTSGSYEQYF	TGTGCCAGCAGCTTAGCGAGGACTAGCGGGAGTTACGAGCAGTACTTC
TRBV28	-	15	-	TRBJ1-5	CASSLSLLSNQPQHF	TGTGCCAGCAGTTTATCCTTATTAAGCAATCAGCCCCAGCATTTT
TRBV5-1	-	17	-	TRBJ2-1	CASSLGAGLSSYNEQFF	TGCGCCAGCAGCTTGGGGGCAGGGCTAAGCTCCTACAATGAGCAGTTCTTC
TRBV14	few	13	TRBD2	TRBJ2-7	CASAPSGPLEQYF	TGTGCCAGCGCGCCTAGCGGGCCGCTCGAGCAGTACTTC
TRBV21-1	-	16	-	TRBJ2-7	CASSKEEGLPQDEQYF	TGTGCCAGCAGCAAAGAAGAAGGTCTCCCTCAGGACGAGCAGTACTTC
TRBV19	-	10	-	TRBJ1-2	CASSGLGYTF	TGTGCCAGTAGTGGACTTGGCTACACCTTC